This T cell receptor beta chain was captured in a study of T-cell reconstitution after alpha-beta-depleted transplantation in children. The V gene lost 6 bases and the J gene lost 0 bases, with 6 bases spanning the gap. CDR1 MNHNY and CDR2 SVGAGI come from the germline V gene (reference sequence). The CDR3 is 13 amino acids. This clonotype appeared a few times. Its antigen remains unidentified. Findings and caveats of the study: Newly generated T cells supplied most T-cell counts and diversity one year post-transplant. Day-60 TCRbeta diversity that was high in some patients was derived from surviving recipient T cells and thymic progenitors. The origin of alpha-beta T cells about two months after transplant was reportedly several hundred expanded graft clones.

Molecular barcoding with unique molecular identifiers was used for the TCRbeta library. TCRdb redid the calling of the PCR reads with MiXCR, one entry per CDR3 protein. The table includes hundreds of thousands of distinct CDR3 sequences, 16% detected once. The rearrangement uses TRBV6-6 and TRBJ2-4; possibly TRBD1 for D (5 bases). This sequence was found in a male patient aged 2-15 years who had a stem cell transplant for acute lymphoblastic leukemia, so the T cells may come from the graft donor. The material sequenced was PBMCs, mostly from graft donor cells, taken 360 days after TCRalphabeta/CD19-depleted stem cell transplant. CDR3 sequence: CASSREAKNIQYF. The CDR3 nucleotides read TGTGCCAGCAGCAGGGAAGCCAAAAACATTCAGTACTTC.